These 28 T cell receptor beta chains came from one sample sequenced in a study of CD8+ T cells in alopecia areata. Indicated treatment: oral pan-JAK inhibitor, 5-10 mg twice daily. Extracted from the samples, RNA was reverse transcribed into cDNA to serve as the sequencing template. Clones were read by immunoSEQ multiplex PCR, and TCRdb kept only the in-frame ones, dropping some. The table shows about 200,000 clones, with 58% occurring only once. This specimen was CD4+ T cells sorted from blood, taken at week 24, from a patient treated with tofacitinib. These receptors all stem from a human donor with alopecia areata.

This clone came up a few times. V gene TRBV5-1 combines with J gene TRBJ2-1; D gene ambiguous. CDR3 size: 14 residues. The V gene's germline CDR1 is SGHRS and CDR2 YFSETQ. The V gene lost 0 bases and the J gene lost 5 bases, with 9 bases spanning the gap. CDR3 sequence (DNA): TGCGCCAGCAGCTTGGGTTCCCGGGACAATGAGCAGTTCTTC. This gives the protein CASSLGSRDNEQFF. Using reference TRBV5-1 and TRBJ2-1 for the parts outside the CDR3, the full variable domain is KAGVTQTPRYLIKTRGQQVTLSCSPISGHRSVSWYQQTPGQGLQFLFEYFSETQRNKGNFPGRFSGRQFSNSRSEMNVSTLELGDSALYLCASSLGSRDNEQFFGPGTRLTVL.

There are a few counts of this clone. The V call is TRBV4-3, the J call TRBJ2-1, with 10 bases aligning to TRBD2. CDR1 and CDR2 (germline): LGHNA, YSLEER. V trimming: 0 bases; J trimming: 10 bases; junction bases outside the gene matches: 9. The CDR3 is 16 residues long. The chain's CDR3 is CASSQEPLAGALEQFF. Written as DNA, the CDR3 is TGCGCCAGCAGCCAAGAACCCCTAGCGGGGGCCTTGGAGCAGTTCTTC.

CDR3 coding DNA: TGTGCCTGGACGTCCAGTAGCAATCAGCCCCAGCATTTT. Translating it yields CAWTSSSNQPQHF. V usage is TRBV30 and J usage is TRBJ1-5; D remains ambiguous. The CDR3 is made up of 13 amino acids. Germline values: CDR1 GTSNPN, CDR2 SVGIG (reference sequence). Between the trimmed V and J ends, which lost 4 bases and 0 bases, there was a span of 7 bases.

The gene calls are TRBV30 and TRBJ2-4; TRBD2 matches 8 bases. The CDR3 is 17 amino acids. Per the germline V gene, CDR1 is GTSNPN and CDR2 is SVGIG (reference sequence). Trimming removed 0 bases from V and 1 base from J; junction bases left unmatched: 8. CDR3 sequence (DNA): TGTGCCTGGAGTGTATTTGGCGGGAGGTCGGCCAAAAACATTCAGTACTTC. It yields the protein CAWSVFGGRSAKNIQYF. Full variable domain (missing parts from reference TRBV30 and TRBJ2-4): SQTIHQWPATLVQPVGSPLSLECTVEGTSNPNLYWYRQAAGRGLQLLFYSVGIGQISSEVPQNLSASRPQDRQFILSSKKLLLSDSGFYLCAWSVFGGRSAKNIQYFGAGTRLSVL.

Concerning this clone itself: At one of its ends the junction is not consistent with the germline gene, which may arise from a read error. V and J are TRBV11-2 and TRBJ1-2; D is unresolved. The CDR3 is made up of 11 amino acids. Germline-derived CDR1 and CDR2 are SGHAT and FQNNGV. The CDR3 DNA reads TGTGCCAGCAGCTTAGGGGCGAGCACCATCTTC. Translating gives CASSLGASTIF.

V usage is TRBV2 and J usage is TRBJ1-5; no reliable D call. The germline V and J ends were trimmed by 7 bases and 7 bases, with 11 bases remaining between them. The length of the CDR3 is 12 residues. Germline CDR1 reads SNHLY; CDR2 reads FYNNEI. The CDR3: CASNGFGQPQHF. The CDR3, as DNA: TGTGCCAGCAACGGGTTCGGCCAGCCCCAGCATTTT.

This clone was detected a few times. The chain has TRBV29-1 and TRBJ2-5, with 8 bases identical to TRBD2. The germline CDR1 and CDR2 sequences are SQVTM and ANQGSEA. Germline trimming cut 6 bases from V and 2 bases from J; bases unmatched to any gene: 2. This CDR3 has 12 residues. This chain's CDR3 is CSVGTSQETQYF. Written as DNA, the CDR3 is TGCAGCGTGGGGACTAGTCAAGAGACCCAGTACTTC.

This clone came up a few times. The chain combines TRBV5-6 with TRBJ1-6; D uncertain. The germline V gene encodes CDR1 SGHDT and CDR2 YYEEEE. V gave up 0 bases and J gave up 4 bases, with 11 bases separating them. The CDR3 has 16 amino acids. CDR3 nucleotides: TGTGCCAGCAGCTTGGAGTCGGCAGGTTATAATTCACCCCTCCACTTT. Its translation: CASSLESAGYNSPLHF. Full variable domain (missing parts from reference TRBV5-6 and TRBJ1-6): DAGVTQSPTHLIKTRGQQVTLRCSPKSGHDTVSWYQQALGQGPQFIFQYYEEEERQRGNFPDRFSGHQFPNYSSELNVNALLLGDSALYLCASSLESAGYNSPLHFGNGTRLTVT.

The chain links TRBV18 to TRBJ2-3; 8 bases align to TRBD1. CDR3 size: 16 residues. CDR1 and CDR2 (germline): KGHSH, LQKENI. V lost 1 base to trimming and J lost 5 bases; unmatched junction nucleotides: 8. The CDR3 here is CASSPRTGRVLDTQYF. The DNA for the CDR3 is TGTGCCAGCTCACCACGGACAGGGAGAGTGCTAGATACGCAGTATTTT.

The rearrangement links TRBV5-4 to TRBJ2-1, with D perhaps matching TRBD1 (6 bases). The CDR3 is 15 amino acids. V lost 0 bases to trimming and J lost 5 bases, with 12 bases between them. The germline V gene has CDR1 SGHNT and CDR2 YYREEE (reference sequence). The CDR3 spells CASSLEQGRHNEQFF. CDR3 coding DNA: TGTGCCAGCAGCTTGGAACAGGGTCGCCACAATGAGCAGTTCTTC.

The chain links TRBV5-4 to TRBJ2-7; no firm D call. The germline gives CDR1 SGHNT, CDR2 YYREEE (reference sequence). The germline V and J ends were trimmed by 4 bases and 0 bases, with 8 bases remaining between them. The CDR3 loop spans 13 amino acids. This CDR3 reads CASSLRSSYEQYF. DNA of the CDR3: TGTGCCAGCAGCCTACGGAGCTCCTACGAGCAGTACTTC.

This chain links TRBV27 with TRBJ1-1; possible D gene TRBD1, 5 bases. Trimming left V 5 bases short and J 0 bases short, with 13 bases between. CDR1 MNHEY and CDR2 SMNVEV come from the germline V gene (reference sequence). The CDR3 covers 15 residues. The CDR3 protein is CASSPAGTMNTEAFF. The CDR3 DNA follows: TGTGCCAGCAGTCCCGCAGGGACCATGAACACTGAAGCTTTCTTT.

This CDR3 is CASSHSGSGNEQFF. The CDR3 DNA sequence: TGCGCCAGCAGCCATAGCGGGAGTGGGAATGAGCAGTTCTTC. V gene TRBV4-1 combines with J gene TRBJ2-1; 9 bases agree with TRBD2. In germline, CDR1 is MGHRA, CDR2 YSYEKL. The CDR3 has 14 residues. V dropped 3 bases and J dropped 7; count of bases not matched to a gene: 4.

In nucleotides, the CDR3 is TGTGCCAGCGGGGCGGGGGCGGACACCGGGGAGCTGTTTTTT. This sequence encodes CASGAGADTGELFF. The rearrangement links TRBV5-6 to TRBJ2-2; weak D call: TRBD2 (7 bases). CDR1 and CDR2 (germline): SGHDT, YYEEEE. Trimming removed 7 bases at V and 3 bases at J, with 13 bases between. The CDR3 spans 14 residues.

This clone was seen more than once but under ten times. J is TRBJ1-2 and V is TRBV18, with 7 bases that match TRBD1. With 2 bases clipped from V and 2 bases from J, the junction kept 5 bases outside the gene matches. The CDR3 consists of 15 residues. Looked up from germline, CDR1 is KGHSH and CDR2 is LQKENI. In DNA form, the CDR3 reads TGTGCCAGCTCACCATCTTCGACAGGGAACTATGGCTACACCTTC. This encodes CASSPSSTGNYGYTF.

In its sample, this clone was seen a few times. V gene TRBV28 combines with J gene TRBJ1-6, with a weak D call TRBD1 (5 bases). The CDR3 contains 17 residues. V was clipped by 5 bases and J by 8 bases, with 22 bases between them. Germline assignment: CDR1 MDHEN and CDR2 SYDVKM. The DNA for the CDR3 is TGTGCCAGCAGTGACCCAATGTGGGGGAGGGTCGATTCACCCCTCCACTTT. The encoded protein is CASSDPMWGRVDSPLHF.

The CDR3 sequence: CASSLAGGGPETQYF. The CDR3 bases are TGTGCCAGCAGCTTAGCGGGAGGGGGCCCAGAGACCCAGTACTTC. The chain uses TRBV7-9 and TRBJ2-5; D is possibly TRBD1 or TRBD2 (7 bases each). Germline-derived CDR1 and CDR2 are SEHNR and FQNEAQ (reference sequence). Trimming shortened V by 0 bases and J by 4 bases, and 12 bases separated the two germline ends. This CDR3 has 15 amino acids. Based on the CDR3 plus reference TRBV7-9 and TRBJ2-5, the full variable domain is DTGVSQNPRHKITKRGQNVTFRCDPISEHNRLYWYRQTLGQGPEFLTYFQNEAQLEKSRLLSDRFSAERPKGSFSTLEIQRTEQGDSAMYLCASSLAGGGPETQYFGPGTRLLVL.

About this clone itself: The junction differs from germline at one of its ends, possibly a read error. The V and J genes are TRBV19 and TRBJ1-5; D is uncertain. Germline assignment: CDR1 LNHDA and CDR2 SQIVND (reference sequence). CDR3 length: 17 residues. The CDR3 region has the DNA TGTGCCAGTAGTATAAACCTCGCGGGTGGTTCTAATCTGCCCCAGCATTTT. It is translated as CASSINLAGGSNLPQHF. Looking up the rest from reference TRBV19 and TRBJ1-5 gives the full variable domain: DGGITQSPKYLFRKEGQNVTLSCEQNLNHDAMYWYRQDPGQGLRLIYYSQIVNDFQKGDIAEGYSVSREKKESFPLTVTSAQKNPTAFYLCASSINLAGGSNLPQHFGDGTRLSIL.

The V and J genes are TRBV6-5 and TRBJ1-3; possible D gene TRBD1, 6 bases. Per germline, CDR1 MNHEY and CDR2 SVGAGI. V dropped 2 bases and J dropped 2 bases, with 7 bases sitting between them. CDR3 size: 14 residues. This chain's CDR3 is CASSYRTAGNTIYF. For the CDR3, the DNA is TGTGCCAGCAGTTACCGGACAGCTGGAAACACCATATATTTT.

Notes on this clone: This sample includes further DNA sequences coding for the same CDR3. The rearrangement joins TRBV5-1 to TRBJ2-3; TRBD1 matches at 7 bases. V trimming: 3 bases; J trimming: 6 bases; junction bases outside the gene matches: 7. The CDR3 is 14 residues long. CDR1 is SGHRS and CDR2 is YFSETQ in the germline V gene. In nucleotides, the CDR3 is TGCGCCAGCAGCTCCGGGACAGACCTTGATACGCAGTATTTT. Its protein product is CASSSGTDLDTQYF. The whole variable domain, remainder taken from reference TRBV5-1 and TRBJ2-3, is KAGVTQTPRYLIKTRGQQVTLSCSPISGHRSVSWYQQTPGQGLQFLFEYFSETQRNKGNFPGRFSGRQFSNSRSEMNVSTLELGDSALYLCASSSGTDLDTQYFGPGTRLTVL.

The chain couples TRBV9 to TRBJ2-3, with a weak D call TRBD2 (5 bases). The CDR3 length is 16 residues. The germline V gene has CDR1 SGDLS and CDR2 YYNGEE. Between the trimmed V and J ends, which lost 1 base and 2 bases, there was a span of 14 bases. CDR3 sequence (DNA): TGTGCCAGCAGCGTAATTGGCGGGCCGGACACAGATACGCAGTATTTT. Protein product: CASSVIGGPDTDTQYF.

The rearrangement uses TRBV7-2 and TRBJ2-3, with 10 bases lining up with TRBD2. The CDR3 is 17 residues long. CDR1 is SGHTA and CDR2 is FQGNSA in the germline V gene. Losses at the gene ends were 3 bases for V and 5 bases for J; bases not matched to a gene: 11. The CDR3 is CASSFWTSGTRKDTQYF. CDR3 sequence (DNA): TGTGCCAGCAGCTTTTGGACTAGCGGTACGAGGAAAGATACGCAGTATTTT.

The DNA for the CDR3 is TGTGCCAGCAGTGAAGCTGGGGGCCTACGTGGGCAGTACTTC. Its protein is CASSEAGGLRGQYF. This chain joins TRBV6-1 and TRBJ2-7; D possibly corresponds to TRBD1 (6 bases). Germline V gene data show CDR1 as MNHNS and CDR2 as SASEGT. The CDR3 is 14 amino acids. The V gene lost 0 bases and the J gene lost 9 bases, with 15 bases spanning the gap.

Only one count was recorded for this clone. The chain is built from TRBV29-1 and TRBJ1-5; TRBD1 is a possible D gene (5 bases). The CDR3 sequence is 15 residues long. Germline CDR1 is SQVTM and CDR2 is ANQGSEA. V was clipped by 4 bases and J by 0 bases, with 13 bases between them. The CDR3 bases are TGCAGCGTTGTTGAAGGGGCCGGTAGCAATCAGCCCCAGCATTTT. Protein product: CSVVEGAGSNQPQHF.

The rearrangement links TRBV7-2 to TRBJ2-2, with TRBD2 identical over 8 bases. J was trimmed by 3 bases and V by 3 bases; bases with no gene match: 3. The CDR3 runs 15 residues. The germline V gene encodes CDR1 SGHTA and CDR2 FQGNSA. This chain's CDR3 is CASSFSGTDTGELFF. In nucleotides, the CDR3 is TGTGCCAGCAGCTTTAGCGGGACGGACACCGGGGAGCTGTTTTTT.

The chain couples TRBV15 to TRBJ1-5; tentative D call: TRBD1 (5 bases). This CDR3 has 16 residues. Looked up from germline, CDR1 is LNHNV and CDR2 is YYDKDF (reference sequence). Between the trimmed V and J ends, which lost 8 bases and 1 base, there was a span of 18 bases. For the CDR3, the DNA is TGTGCCACCGGGGGAACAGTGCCTATCAGCAATCAGCCCCAGCATTTT. Protein product: CATGGTVPISNQPQHF.

This clone was observed a handful of times. This chain uses TRBV15 with TRBJ2-3; D call uncertain. The germline gives CDR1 LNHNV, CDR2 YYDKDF (reference sequence). This CDR3 contains 14 residues. Trimming removed 1 base at V and 1 base at J, with 6 bases between. The DNA for the CDR3 is TGTGCCACCAGCAGAGGGGCACGCACAGATACGCAGTATTTT. Its protein product is CATSRGARTDTQYF.

This chain connects TRBV7-9 to TRBJ2-7, with unresolved D. Germline V lookup: CDR1 SEHNR, CDR2 FQNEAQ (reference sequence). The CDR3 sequence is 13 residues long. V lost 5 bases to trimming and J lost 2 bases, with 10 bases between them. The CDR3 reads CASSPSRPYEQYF. The CDR3 DNA follows: TGTGCCAGCAGCCCGTCTCGCCCCTACGAGCAGTACTTC.